One and the same sample provided the 3 T cell receptor beta chains below, sequenced in a study of regulatory T cells in long-lasting Graves disease. Time point given: persistent/refractory GD, antithyroid drugs over 5 years with positive TRAb. Extracted RNA from PBMCs served as the source of the TCR library. Relying on iRepertoire HTBI primers and Arm-PCR of CDR3 regions, the team built TCR beta libraries. TCRdb reprocessed the multiplex PCR reads via MiXCR and lists one record per CDR3 protein. Seen here are roughly 470,000 distinct CDR3 sequences, around 20% observed once, and the top ten hold less than 9%. Sequences were derived from peripheral blood mononuclear cells (PBMCs), sampled when the disease was refractory, from a patient treated with antithyroid drugs. Receptor source: a female donor with Graves disease.

The chain combines TRBV20-1 with TRBJ1-1, with 9 positions matching TRBD1. The CDR3 is 16 amino acids. Per germline, CDR1 DFQATT and CDR2 SNEGSKA (reference sequence). V lost 2 bases, J lost 5 bases, and 12 bases stayed unmatched. Here the CDR3 DNA reads TGCAGTGCTAGACCCAGGGGACAGGGATCCGGTACTGAAGCTTTCTTT. This gives the protein CSARPRGQGSGTEAFF.

The chain joins TRBV19 to TRBJ1-1, with D uncertain. The germline V gene encodes CDR1 LNHDA and CDR2 SQIVND (reference sequence). There are 14 residues in the CDR3. Between the trimmed V and J ends, which lost 3 bases and 5 bases, there was a span of 13 bases. The CDR3: CASSMGLRRTEAFF. The CDR3 DNA sequence: TGTGCCAGTAGTATGGGTCTCAGAAGGACTGAAGCTTTCTTT.

This clonotype appeared a few times. The chain uses TRBV6-1 and TRBJ2-1; D unclear. CDR3 length: 13 residues. From germline, CDR1 is MNHNS and CDR2 SASEGT. V was cut by 7 bases and J by 9 bases, with 16 bases left in between. The CDR3 is CASTLDGWGEQFF. In DNA, the CDR3 is TGTGCCAGCACCTTGGACGGATGGGGTGAGCAGTTCTTC.